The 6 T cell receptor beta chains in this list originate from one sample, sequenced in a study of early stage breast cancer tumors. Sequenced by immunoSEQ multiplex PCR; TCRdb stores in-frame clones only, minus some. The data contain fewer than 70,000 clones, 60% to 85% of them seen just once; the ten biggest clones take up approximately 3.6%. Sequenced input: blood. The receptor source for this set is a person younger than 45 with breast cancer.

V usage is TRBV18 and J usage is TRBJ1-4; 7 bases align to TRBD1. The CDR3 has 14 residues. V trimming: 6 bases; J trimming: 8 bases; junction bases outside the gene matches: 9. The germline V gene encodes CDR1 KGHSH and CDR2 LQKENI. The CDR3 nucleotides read TGTGCCAGCTCCCGACAGGGTATCGCCGAAAAACTGTTTTTT. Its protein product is CASSRQGIAEKLFF.

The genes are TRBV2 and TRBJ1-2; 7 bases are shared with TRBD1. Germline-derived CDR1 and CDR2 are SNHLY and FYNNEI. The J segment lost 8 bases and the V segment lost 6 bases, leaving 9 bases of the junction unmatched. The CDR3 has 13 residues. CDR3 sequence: CASRTGTERGYTF. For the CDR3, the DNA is TGTGCCAGCAGGACGGGGACAGAACGGGGCTACACCTTC.

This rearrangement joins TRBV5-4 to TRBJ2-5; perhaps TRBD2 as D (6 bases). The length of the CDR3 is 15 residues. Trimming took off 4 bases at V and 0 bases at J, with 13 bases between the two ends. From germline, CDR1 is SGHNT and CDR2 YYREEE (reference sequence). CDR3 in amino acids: CASSPPRGNQETQYF. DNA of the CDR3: TGTGCCAGCAGCCCCCCCCGGGGGAACCAAGAGACCCAGTACTTC.

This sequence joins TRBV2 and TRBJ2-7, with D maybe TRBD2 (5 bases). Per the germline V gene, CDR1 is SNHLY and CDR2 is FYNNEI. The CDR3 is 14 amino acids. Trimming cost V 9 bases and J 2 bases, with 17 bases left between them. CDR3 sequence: CASSRTAEAYEQYF. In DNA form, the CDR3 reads TGTGCCAGTTCCCGGACTGCTGAGGCCTACGAGCAGTACTTC.

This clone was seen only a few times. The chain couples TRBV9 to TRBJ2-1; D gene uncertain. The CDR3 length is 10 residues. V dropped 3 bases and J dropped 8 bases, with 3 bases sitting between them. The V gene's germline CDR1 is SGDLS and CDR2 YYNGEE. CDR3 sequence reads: CASSGHEQFF. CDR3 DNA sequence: TGTGCCAGCAGCGGCCATGAGCAGTTCTTC. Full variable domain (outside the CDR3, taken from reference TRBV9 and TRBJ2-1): DSGVTQTPKHLITATGQRVTLRCSPRSGDLSVYWYQQSLDQGLQFLIQYYNGEERAKGNILERFSAQQFPDLHSELNLSSLELGDSALYFCASSGHEQFFGPGTRLTVL.

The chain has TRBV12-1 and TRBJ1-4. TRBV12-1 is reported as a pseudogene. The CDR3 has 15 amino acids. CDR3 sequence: CASRGKRGGEEKLFF. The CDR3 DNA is TGTGCCAGCAGAGGAAAAAGGGGAGGTGAAGAAAAACTGTTTTTT.